One and the same sample provided the 14 T cell receptor beta chains below, sequenced in a study of T cells after yellow fever vaccination. TCRdb recomputed calls from the 5' RACE reads with MiXCR, one row per CDR3 protein. The data show over 110,000 distinct CDR3 sequences, 6.5% to 8.5% seen once. The specimen was CD4+ T cells sorted from PBMCs, collected 5 days after the yellow fever booster vaccination. All receptors come from a young man who received the YFV17D yellow fever vaccine.

This clonotype came up many times. V and J are TRBV28 and TRBJ2-3; 10 bases are shared with TRBD2. There are 16 residues in the CDR3. Germline trimming cut 4 bases from V and 3 bases from J; bases unmatched to any gene: 7. The germline V gene has CDR1 MDHEN and CDR2 SYDVKM. CDR3 nucleotides: TGTGCCAGCAGTTCCCAAGCGGGAGGGAGGACAGATACGCAGTATTTT. Its protein is CASSSQAGGRTDTQYF.

This clonotype occurred many times. This sequence joins TRBV7-8 and TRBJ2-2, with 7 bases fitting TRBD2. V shed 5 bases and J 6 bases; nucleotides not matched to a gene: 3. CDR3 length: 13 amino acids. The V gene's germline CDR1 is SGHVS and CDR2 FQNEAQ. The CDR3: CASSRLAPGELFF. CDR3 nucleotides: TGTGCCAGCAGCCGACTAGCTCCCGGGGAGCTGTTTTTT. The full variable domain, in which reference TRBV7-8 and TRBJ2-2 provide the parts outside the CDR3, is GAGVSQSPRYKVAKRGQDVALRCDPISGHVSLFWYQQALGQGPEFLTYFQNEAQLDKSGLPSDRFFAERPEGSVSTLKIQRTQQEDSAVYLCASSRLAPGELFFGEGSRLTVL.

This clonotype has a count of ten or more. Relative to the germline gene, one junction end is altered; a read error may explain this. The chain recombines TRBV12-3 or TRBV12-4 with TRBJ2-1; the match to TRBD2 covers 9 bases. The CDR3 runs 14 residues. The DNA of the CDR3 is TGTGCCAGCAGTTTAGGTTGGGGCGGGAGGGCCAGGGACTTC. It translates to CASSLGWGGRARDF.

To note about this clonotype: A much larger clone is a single base away; this may be a read error. The chain uses TRBV20-1 and TRBJ2-3; D uncertain. CDR1 is DFQATT, CDR2 SNEGSKA, per germline (reference sequence). With 5 bases removed from V and 4 bases from J, the gap between germline ends came to 19 bases. This CDR3 is built from 15 residues. CDR3 sequence reads: CSAVGVAGSSDTQYF. CDR3 sequence (DNA): TGCAGTGCTGTCGGCGTGGCAGGCTCTTCAGATACGCAGTATTTT.

Worth noting for this clonotype: This may come from a read error, since a much larger clone is one base off. The chain uses TRBV29-1 and TRBJ2-1; D is perhaps TRBD2 (6 bases). V was cut by 2 bases and J by 6 bases, with 20 bases left in between. This CDR3 is 16 amino acids long. Germline CDR1 SQVTM, CDR2 ANQGSEA. The CDR3 DNA follows: TGCAGCGTTGAACATGGGTCTATCGGGGGAGTCAATGAGCAGTTCTTC. It encodes CSVEHGSIGGVNEQFF.

There are many counts of this clonotype. This CDR3 reads CSARGGVGSLSSYEQYF. The CDR3, as DNA: TGCAGTGCTAGAGGTGGGGTCGGGAGTCTGAGCTCCTACGAGCAGTACTTC. V is TRBV20-1 and J is TRBJ2-7, with D perhaps TRBD2 (6 bases). CDR1 is DFQATT and CDR2 is SNEGSKA in the germline V gene (reference sequence). This CDR3 region has 17 residues. The V end was cut by 1 base, the J end by 0 bases, with 19 bases between.

This clonotype was seen repeatedly, ten times or more. The CDR3 DNA sequence: TGTGCCAGCAGCTTAAGGGGGACAGGGAACACCGGGGAGCTGTTTTTT. As protein: CASSLRGTGNTGELFF. The gene calls are TRBV7-2 and TRBJ2-2, with 8 bases identical to TRBD1. The V and J ends lost 2 bases and 1 base, in that order; junction bases with no gene match: 3. The CDR3 length is 16 residues. Per the germline V gene, CDR1 is SGHTA and CDR2 is FQGNSA.

The sample holds many counts of this clonotype. The chain uses TRBV5-1 and TRBJ2-5; D might be TRBD1 (6 bases). Germline values: CDR1 SGHRS, CDR2 YFSETQ. Trimming stripped 5 bases from V and 0 bases from J, with 11 bases between. This CDR3 contains 14 residues. CDR3 coding DNA: TGCGCCAGCAGTCCAGGGGCGAACCAAGAGACCCAGTACTTC. It codes for CASSPGANQETQYF.

This clonotype was seen ten or more times. The CDR3 loop reads CAISESAGGGQKDTEAFF. The CDR3 bases are TGTGCCATCAGTGAGTCGGCGGGTGGGGGTCAAAAAGACACTGAAGCTTTCTTT. The rearrangement joins TRBV10-3 to TRBJ1-1; tentative D call: TRBD1 (5 bases). The CDR3 spans 18 residues. The germline gives CDR1 ENHRY, CDR2 SYGVKD. The V end was cut by 0 bases, the J end by 3 bases, with 20 bases between.

In its sample, this clonotype was seen many times. The V and J genes are TRBV20-1 and TRBJ2-1; D is uncertain. In germline, CDR1 is DFQATT, CDR2 SNEGSKA (reference sequence). The CDR3 spans 11 residues. Trimming took off 3 bases at V and 6 bases at J, with 6 bases between the two ends. CDR3 region: CSASWVNEQFF. CDR3 bases: TGCAGTGCTAGCTGGGTCAATGAGCAGTTCTTC.

This clonotype was counted ten times or more. This rearrangement joins TRBV10-1 to TRBJ2-3, with 13 positions matching TRBD2. The length of the CDR3 is 17 residues. V lost 5 bases and J lost 1; bases outside the gene matches: 6. Germline CDR1 and CDR2: WNHNN and SYGVQD (reference sequence). CDR3 DNA: TGCGCCAGCAGTTCTCGGACTAGCGGGAGCCGCACAGATACGCAGTATTTT. This encodes CASSSRTSGSRTDTQYF.

This clonotype was counted many times. This chain links TRBV20-1 with TRBJ2-7; 7 bases align to TRBD1. J lost 1 base, V lost 6 bases, and 9 bases had no gene match. Germline lookup yields CDR1 DFQATT and CDR2 SNEGSKA (reference sequence). The CDR3 is 14 residues long. CDR3 amino acids: CSALRGSRSYEQYF. CDR3 DNA sequence: TGCAGTGCCCTCAGGGGGAGCCGTTCCTACGAGCAGTACTTC.

Here the CDR3 DNA reads TGTGCCAGCAGCCCCCCGGCAGGGGAAGAGACCCAGTACTTC. Residues: CASSPPAGEETQYF. The rearrangement links TRBV5-4 to TRBJ2-5; D is perhaps TRBD1 (6 bases). The CDR3 is made up of 14 amino acids. V was shortened by 4 bases and J by 3 bases, with 13 bases between the two germline ends. Germline CDR1 and CDR2: SGHNT and YYREEE (reference sequence).

This clonotype was observed a few times. The CDR3 protein is CASSLEGWTSGRGANVLTF. CDR3 nucleotides: TGTGCCAGCAGTTTAGAAGGTTGGACTAGCGGGCGAGGGGCCAACGTCCTGACTTTC. The genes are TRBV27 and TRBJ2-6; 11 nucleotides line up with TRBD2. V lost 2 bases, J lost 4 bases, and 10 bases stayed unmatched. Germline V CDR1 and CDR2: MNHEY, SMNVEV (reference sequence). This CDR3 contains 19 residues.